The entry below describes one TCR beta chain. Its target is unknown. CDR1 is SGHTA, CDR2 FQGNSA, per germline. The CDR3 spans 17 residues. After removal of 1 base from V and 4 bases from J, the junction contained 11 bases not matched to a gene. Sequencing was performed with immunoSEQ multiplex PCR; in TCRdb, only in-frame clones are kept and a portion is missing. The table records tens of thousands of clones, about nine tenths of them present only once. This entry belongs to a study of OX40 agonist ivuxolimab in advanced cancers. Study-level background: Partial responses occurred in three patients (one hepatocellular carcinoma, two cutaneous melanoma). Whole-study results and caveats: Clonal expansion was seen in CD4+ and CD8+ blood T cells by week 6 at 0.1 to 3.0 mg/kg. In CD8+ T cells, expanded clones were on average more numerous than in CD4+.

This sequence joins TRBV7-2 and TRBJ2-3; 7 bases match TRBD2. Source: CD4+ or CD8+ T cells sorted from blood, taken in a trial of the OX40 agonist ivuxolimab. The TCR originated in an adult with an advanced solid tumor such as melanoma, head and neck, liver or kidney cancer. In nucleotides, the CDR3 is TGTGCCAGCAGCTTAGGGCTAGCGGAGGGATGGCCAGATACGCAGTATTTT. It encodes CASSLGLAEGWPDTQYF.